Its frequency marks the clone carrying this TCR beta chain as medium-sized. The record originates from a study of human CD8 memory T cell subsets. The CDR3 length is 15 residues. Germline V gene lookup returns CDR1 SGHTA and CDR2 FQGNSA. It was UMI-labeled 5' RACE by which the TCR beta libraries were made. TCRdb re-called the 5' RACE reads, yielding one record per CDR3 amino acid sequence without DNA. The sample shows about 5,500 distinct CDR3 sequences, and approximately 19% sits with its ten largest clones. This TCR was recovered from a human donor in good health. Sequencing was carried out using CD8+ T cells from PBMCs. This chain uses TRBV7-2 with TRBJ1-4. CDR3 in amino acids: CASSAGLTWNEKLFF.